This TCR beta chain came from a study of lymphopenia after photon versus proton radiotherapy (dated by TCRdb to the late 2010s). Looking at the study overall: Photon and proton radiation therapy were compared by the study for their immunological effects in patients with gastrointestinal tumors who developed high-grade lymphopenia. The study was designed to characterize how the impact on the immune system differs between the two radiation modalities. The cohort comprised roughly 20 patients with gastrointestinal tumors who received either photon or proton therapy and then developed lymphopenia.

General conclusions and limits of the study: During treatment, patients who received proton therapy stayed relatively stable, whereas patients who received photon therapy lost naive T cells and TCR diversity and gained effector/memory populations. Across the cohort, an inverse correlation was found between a larger post-nadir drop in TCR diversity and overall survival time among patients who died. After the lymphocyte count nadir, photon-treated repertoires showed oligoclonal expansion, especially of CD8+ Temra cells, which drove the drop in diversity. The survival association was assessed only in patients who died, and the authors presented better survival with proton therapy as a possibility rather than a demonstrated result.

The receptor library was made with the immunoSEQ multiplex PCR assay. T cell repertoires were profiled by deep sequencing of rearranged TCR beta loci, alongside multiparametric flow cytometry. As stored in TCRdb, this immuneACCESS dataset retains in-frame rearrangements with V and J assigned. A fraction of the clones does not appear; measured against another copy, unresolved V genes explain less than half of the discrepancy, and the remainder lacks a known reason. The table for this sample lists roughly 20,000 clones; around nine tenths of them were counted only once. The ten largest clones capture around 6.1% of the sample. CDR1 and CDR2 are drawn from the germline V gene (reference sequence): GTSNPN, SVGIG. V has 4 bases trimmed and J has 6 bases trimmed; junction bases matching no gene number 10. The CDR3 covers 14 residues, taking in both the cysteine and the phenylalanine. Only the CDR3 DNA stays, 42 bases, in frame from base 1.

About this clone: Its antigen has not been determined. Base qualities are missing; no much larger clone stands one base away.

The chain couples TRBV30 to TRBJ2-7, with 9 middle bases fitting TRBD1. The origin of this receptor is a man between 60 and 75 years old with pancreatic cancer. Sample: peripheral blood, taken from a patient treated with photon-based radiotherapy. The CDR3 reads as follows: CAWKTLGTGREQYF. The sequenced DNA: TGTGCCTGGAAGACCCTTGGGACAGGGCGCGAGCAGTACTTC. Outside the CDR3, residues come from the reference TRBV30 and TRBJ2-7 proteins, so the full variable domain is: SQTIHQWPATLVQPVGSPLSLECTVEGTSNPNLYWYRQAAGRGLQLLFYSVGIGQISSEVPQNLSASRPQDRQFILSSKKLLLSDSGFYLCAWKTLGTGREQYFGPGTRLTVT.